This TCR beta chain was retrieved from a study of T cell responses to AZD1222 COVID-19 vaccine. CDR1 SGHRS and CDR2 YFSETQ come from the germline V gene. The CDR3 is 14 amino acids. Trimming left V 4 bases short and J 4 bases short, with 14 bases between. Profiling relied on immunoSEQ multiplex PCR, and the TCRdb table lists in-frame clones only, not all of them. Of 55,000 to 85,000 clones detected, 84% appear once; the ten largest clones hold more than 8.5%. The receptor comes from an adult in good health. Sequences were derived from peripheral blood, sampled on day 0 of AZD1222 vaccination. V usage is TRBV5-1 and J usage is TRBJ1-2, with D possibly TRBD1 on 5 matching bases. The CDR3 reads CASSPDTPSYGYTF. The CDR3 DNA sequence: TGCGCCAGCAGCCCGGACACCCCTAGCTATGGCTACACCTTC. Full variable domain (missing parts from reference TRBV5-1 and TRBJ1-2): KAGVTQTPRYLIKTRGQQVTLSCSPISGHRSVSWYQQTPGQGLQFLFEYFSETQRNKGNFPGRFSGRQFSNSRSEMNVSTLELGDSALYLCASSPDTPSYGYTFGSGTRLTVV.